This entry features one T cell receptor (beta chain) sequence. The antigen is unknown. The source of the sample is a study of cytomegalovirus exposure and HLA in healthy donors. For the study at large: Earlier work reported approximately 110 million unique TCR beta sequences from about 180 million T cells.

Vbeta (60) and Jbeta (13) primers were used in the PCR. Clones were sequenced by immunoSEQ multiplex PCR, and TCRdb holds only the in-frame ones, with some missing. Of approximately 170,000 clones listed, roughly 77% are singletons. Study-wide results and limits: The classifier reportedly diagnosed cytomegalovirus status with high sensitivity and specificity.

CDR1 and CDR2 (germline): SGHRS, YFSETQ. The CDR3 runs 16 residues. The V gene lost 4 bases and the J gene lost 2 bases, with 17 bases spanning the gap. Each donor was healthy, and each was a bone marrow donor. The sequenced sample was PBMCs. The sequence derives from a man between 25 and 39 years old in good health and CMV-seropositive. This sequence joins TRBV5-1 and TRBJ2-3; D may be TRBD2 (5 bases). CDR3: CASSPVAAAYTDTQYF. The CDR3, as DNA: TGCGCCAGCAGCCCCGTTGCAGCGGCTTACACAGATACGCAGTATTTT. The entire variable domain, with the rest obtained from reference TRBV5-1 and TRBJ2-3, is as follows: KAGVTQTPRYLIKTRGQQVTLSCSPISGHRSVSWYQQTPGQGLQFLFEYFSETQRNKGNFPGRFSGRQFSNSRSEMNVSTLELGDSALYLCASSPVAAAYTDTQYFGPGTRLTVL.